Listed here is a single T cell receptor (beta chain). Study members were between about 18 and 95 years old and lived in over 20 US regions. Participant-given clinical history determined each cohort assignment. This sample is drawn from a study of blood T cell repertoires in COVID-19. About the study: Whether acute or convalescent, the COVID-19 samples came from the United States, Italy and Spain. T cells, B-cell-depleted T cells, or PBMCs provided the cDNA or gDNA that served as material.

The protocol was immunoSEQ multiplex PCR, while the TCRdb copy is restricted to in-frame clones and leaves out a portion. This repertoire shows roughly 260,000 clones, about nine tenths found once; its top ten account for around 2.6%. The germline CDR1 and CDR2 sequences are SGHNT and YENEEA. V lost 5 bases, J lost 3 bases, and 2 bases stayed unmatched. The CDR3 has 15 amino acids. The sample comprised PBMCs or T cells enriched from blood (not recorded which). The V gene is TRBV11-3, the J gene TRBJ2-2; 11 positions match TRBD1. The clonotype originates from a woman aged 30 to 39 with acute COVID-19. CDR3 sequence: CASSQGQGDTGELFF. The CDR3 region has the DNA TGTGCCAGCAGCCAGGGACAGGGGGACACCGGGGAGCTGTTTTTT. The full variable domain, in which reference TRBV11-3 and TRBJ2-2 provide the parts outside the CDR3, is EAGVVQSPRYKIIEKKQPVAFWCNPISGHNTLYWYLQNLGQGPELLIRYENEEAVDDSQLPKDRFSAERLKGVDSTLKIQPAELGDSAVYLCASSQGQGDTGELFFGEGSRLTVL.